Following are 23 T cell receptor beta chains from one sample sequenced in a study of cytomegalovirus exposure and HLA in healthy donors. 60 Vbeta and 13 Jbeta primers were used in PCR. TCRdb's table, derived via immunoSEQ multiplex PCR, lists solely in-frame clones and lacks some. This table holds some 90,000 clones, over 75% found once. Sequencing used PBMCs. Receptors originate from a man aged 25-45 years in good health and CMV-seropositive.

This sequence joins TRBV2 and TRBJ1-1; 7 bases line up with TRBD1. This CDR3 comprises 15 residues. J gave up 5 bases and V 6 bases, and 12 bases lay outside the gene matches. The germline gives CDR1 SNHLY, CDR2 FYNNEI. In nucleotides, the CDR3 is TGTGCCAGCAGGTTCAGGGGGATACTCCCGACTGAAGCTTTCTTT. This gives the protein CASRFRGILPTEAFF.

This clone was detected only a few times. V gene TRBV2 combines with J gene TRBJ2-5, with 11 bases identical to TRBD2. V was pared by 7 bases and J by 4 bases, with 11 bases of the junction left unmatched. The CDR3 sequence is 16 residues long. CDR1 SNHLY and CDR2 FYNNEI come from the germline V gene. The CDR3 bases are TGTGCCAGCACCGACGGGACTAGCGGTTTCCCAGAGACCCAGTACTTC. Amino acid sequence: CASTDGTSGFPETQYF.

This chain joins TRBV6-1 and TRBJ1-2, with D unclear. Germline V gives CDR1 MNHNS, CDR2 SASEGT. There are 11 residues in the CDR3. The V end was cut by 11 bases, the J end by 4 bases, with 11 bases between. CDR3 sequence (DNA): TGTGCCTGTTACAGCTCCTATGGCTACACCTTC. Residues: CACYSSYGYTF.

This chain connects TRBV19 to TRBJ1-1, with D unresolved. The CDR3 length is 12 residues. Germline CDR1 is LNHDA and CDR2 is SQIVND (reference sequence). V lost 4 bases and J lost 6, with 9 bases in between. This CDR3 is CASSTLGAEAFF. Here the CDR3 DNA reads TGTGCCAGTAGTACGCTAGGCGCTGAAGCTTTCTTT.

The chain recombines TRBV9 with TRBJ2-3; 10 bases align to TRBD2. Germline loops: CDR1 SGDLS, CDR2 YYNGEE. J was trimmed by 5 bases and V by 0 bases; bases with no gene match: 6. CDR3 size: 16 residues. CDR3 residues: CASSVGSGGAVDTQYF. DNA of the CDR3: TGTGCCAGCAGCGTAGGAAGCGGGGGGGCCGTAGATACGCAGTATTTT.

This sequence joins TRBV5-1 and TRBJ1-1; D remains ambiguous. The germline gives CDR1 SGHRS, CDR2 YFSETQ. CDR3 length: 14 amino acids. V gave up 3 bases and J gave up 3 bases, with 12 bases separating them. CDR3 nucleotide sequence: TGCGCCAGCAGCTCCGAGGATGCCGACACTGAAGCTTTCTTT. It encodes CASSSEDADTEAFF.

This chain joins TRBV13 and TRBJ2-1, with D possibly being TRBD2 (5 bases). The CDR3 covers 14 residues. Germline loops: CDR1 PRHDT, CDR2 FYEKMQ (reference sequence). Trimming took off 2 bases at V and 5 bases at J, with 10 bases between the two ends. This CDR3 reads CASSLLLGNNEQFF. In DNA form, the CDR3 reads TGTGCCAGCAGCTTATTACTCGGGAACAATGAGCAGTTCTTC.

The chain links TRBV27 to TRBJ2-7; 7 nucleotides line up with TRBD1. The CDR3 covers 12 residues. Germline lookup yields CDR1 MNHEY and CDR2 SMNVEV (reference sequence). Trimming removed 9 bases from V and 7 bases from J; junction bases left unmatched: 9. The CDR3 DNA sequence: TGTGCCAGAACGCCACAGGGGAATGAGCAGTACTTC. This codes for CARTPQGNEQYF.

V usage is TRBV6-4 and J usage is TRBJ1-1; tentative D call: TRBD1 (6 bases). The CDR3 runs 15 residues. The V end was cut by 6 bases, the J end by 5 bases, with 19 bases between. Looked up from germline, CDR1 is MRHNA and CDR2 is SNTAGT. CDR3 nucleotide sequence: TGTGCCAGCAGGGGGCACAGGGCCCTGGGGACTGAAGCTTTCTTT. This translates into CASRGHRALGTEAFF.

The chain carries TRBV2 and TRBJ2-1; 8 bases are shared with TRBD1. The germline CDR1 and CDR2 sequences are SNHLY and FYNNEI. There are 13 residues in the CDR3. V lost 4 bases, J lost 4 bases, and 0 bases stayed unmatched. CDR3 residues: CASSGDRYNEQFF. The CDR3 nucleotides read TGTGCCAGCAGTGGGGACAGGTACAATGAGCAGTTCTTC.

The CDR3 bases are TGCGCCAGCAGCTTGGAGACAGGGGGAACCGGGGAGCTGTTTTTT. Protein product: CASSLETGGTGELFF. The V and J genes are TRBV5-1 and TRBJ2-2; 9 positions agree with TRBD1. The CDR3 consists of 15 residues. V shed 0 bases, J shed 5 bases, and the junction held 2 bases outside the gene matches. The germline gives CDR1 SGHRS, CDR2 YFSETQ. The full variable domain, rest sourced from reference TRBV5-1 and TRBJ2-2, is KAGVTQTPRYLIKTRGQQVTLSCSPISGHRSVSWYQQTPGQGLQFLFEYFSETQRNKGNFPGRFSGRQFSNSRSEMNVSTLELGDSALYLCASSLETGGTGELFFGEGSRLTVL.

The chain has TRBV18 and TRBJ2-3; no clear D. V was pared by 5 bases and J by 0 bases, with 3 bases between. The germline CDR1 and CDR2 sequences are KGHSH and LQKENI. This CDR3 region has 12 residues. The CDR3 sequence is CASSSSTDTQYF. The CDR3 DNA reads as TGTGCCAGCTCAAGCAGCACAGATACGCAGTATTTT. The whole variable domain, filled in from reference TRBV18 and TRBJ2-3, reads NAGVMQNPRHLVRRRGQEARLRCSPMKGHSHVYWYRQLPEEGLKFMVYLQKENIIDESGMPKERFSAEFPKEGPSILRIQQVVRGDSAAYFCASSSSTDTQYFGPGTRLTVL.

This clone was detected only a few times. The V call is TRBV19, the J call TRBJ1-2, with 7 bases aligning to TRBD1. The CDR3 is made up of 15 amino acids. V shed 8 bases and J 2 bases; nucleotides not matched to a gene: 11. Germline values: CDR1 LNHDA, CDR2 SQIVND (reference sequence). CDR3 sequence reads: CASGTTGATNYGYTF. The CDR3 coding sequence is TGTGCCAGTGGTACCACAGGGGCGACAAACTATGGCTACACCTTC.

The rearrangement uses TRBV6-5 and TRBJ2-5, with 10 bases that match TRBD1. CDR1 is MNHEY and CDR2 is SVGAGI in the germline V gene. CDR3 length: 14 residues. V shed 2 bases and J 5 bases; nucleotides not matched to a gene: 2. CDR3 region: CASSYGTGAETQYF. CDR3 bases: TGTGCCAGCAGTTACGGGACAGGGGCCGAGACCCAGTACTTC.

The chain employs TRBV2 and TRBJ1-1; D possibly corresponds to TRBD1 (6 bases). Per the germline V gene, CDR1 is SNHLY and CDR2 is FYNNEI. The CDR3 totals 16 residues. Trimming left V 5 bases short and J 4 bases short, with 20 bases between. The CDR3 DNA is TGTGCCAGCAGTTCCAGATCGACAGGTGTGGGCACTGAAGCTTTCTTT. Amino acid sequence: CASSSRSTGVGTEAFF.

V and J are TRBV4-1 and TRBJ1-1; perhaps TRBD1 as D (6 bases). The length of the CDR3 is 17 residues. Per the germline V gene, CDR1 is MGHRA and CDR2 is YSYEKL. V lost 2 bases and J 2 bases, leaving 18 bases between the germline ends. CDR3 amino acids: CASSQFPPGHINTEAFF. The CDR3 DNA reads as TGCGCCAGCAGCCAATTTCCCCCGGGACACATAAACACTGAAGCTTTCTTT.

The chain recombines TRBV5-1 with TRBJ2-7, with a tentative D call TRBD2 (5 bases). The V gene's germline CDR1 is SGHRS and CDR2 YFSETQ. V lost 0 bases to trimming and J lost 3 bases, with 16 bases between them. The CDR3 loop spans 16 amino acids. CDR3 sequence: CASSLGWTEDFYEQYF. The CDR3 coding sequence is TGCGCCAGCAGCTTGGGTTGGACGGAGGATTTCTACGAGCAGTACTTC.

For the CDR3, the DNA is TGTGCCAGCAGTATGCGTACAGTGGACGAGCAGTACTTC. The encoded protein is CASSMRTVDEQYF. J is TRBJ2-7 and V is TRBV6-5; D not certain. Germline CDR1 reads MNHEY; CDR2 reads SVGAGI. Deletions cut 5 bases from V and 5 bases from J, with 13 bases between. The CDR3 runs to 13 residues.

V gene TRBV5-1 combines with J gene TRBJ2-2, with 9 bases fitting TRBD1. CDR1 is SGHRS, CDR2 YFSETQ, per germline. This CDR3 has 15 residues. V lost 1 base and J lost 9; bases outside the gene matches: 7. CDR3 in amino acids: CASSLTGGGGRELFF. The CDR3 DNA sequence: TGCGCCAGCAGCTTGACAGGGGGCGGAGGCCGGGAGCTGTTTTTT.

The chain employs TRBV6-6 and TRBJ2-3; maybe TRBD2 (6 bases). CDR1 is MNHNY, CDR2 SVGAGI, per germline (reference sequence). Between the trimmed V and J ends, which lost 4 bases and 1 base, there was a span of 12 bases. CDR3 length: 15 amino acids. CDR3: CASSSRQRGTDTQYF. DNA of the CDR3: TGTGCCAGCAGTTCCCGTCAGCGGGGCACAGATACGCAGTATTTT.

The genes are TRBV5-6 and TRBJ2-7; weak D call: TRBD2 (6 bases). The CDR3 totals 13 residues. CDR1 is SGHDT and CDR2 is YYEEEE in the germline V gene. Trimming shortened V by 4 bases and J by 3 bases, and 11 bases separated the two germline ends. CDR3 sequence (DNA): TGTGCCAGCAGCCTTAGCGGCCGCTACGAGCAGTACTTC. This translates into CASSLSGRYEQYF.

The chain recombines TRBV2 with TRBJ2-5; TRBD2 matches at 10 bases. The CDR3 sequence is 16 residues long. The trim removed 6 bases at V and 1 base at J, leaving 8 bases unmatched. Germline CDR1 is SNHLY and CDR2 is FYNNEI. The CDR3 DNA reads as TGTGCCAGCAGGAAAGGGGCTAGCGGGGGCCAAGAGACCCAGTACTTC. Translating gives CASRKGASGGQETQYF.

J is TRBJ1-1 and V is TRBV27; no clear D gene. The V end lost 0 bases, the J end lost 6 bases, and 8 bases lay between the germline ends. CDR1 MNHEY and CDR2 SMNVEV come from the germline V gene (reference sequence). CDR3 length: 13 amino acids. Written as DNA, the CDR3 is TGTGCCAGCAGTTTATCTTCGAGGGCTGAAGCTTTCTTT. It codes for CASSLSSRAEAFF.